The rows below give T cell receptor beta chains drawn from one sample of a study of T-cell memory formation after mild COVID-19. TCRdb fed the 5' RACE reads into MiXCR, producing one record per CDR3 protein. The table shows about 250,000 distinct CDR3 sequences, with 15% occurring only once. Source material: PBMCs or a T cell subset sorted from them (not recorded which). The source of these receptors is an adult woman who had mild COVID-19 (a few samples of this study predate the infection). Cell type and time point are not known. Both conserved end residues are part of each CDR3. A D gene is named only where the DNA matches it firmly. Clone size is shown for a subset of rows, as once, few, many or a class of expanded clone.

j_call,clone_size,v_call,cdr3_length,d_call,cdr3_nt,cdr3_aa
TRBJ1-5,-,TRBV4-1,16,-,TGCGCCAGCAGCCAATCGGGGGCTAGAGGCAATCAGCCCCAGCATTTT,CASSQSGARGNQPQHF
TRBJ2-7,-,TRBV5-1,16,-,TGCGCCAGCAGCTTGGCTATGGCTCAGGGCTCCTACGAGCAGTACTTC,CASSLAMAQGSYEQYF
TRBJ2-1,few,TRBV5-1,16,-,TGCGCCAGCAGCTTGCATGTTGGGGGTTTTGGCAATGAGCAGTTCTTC,CASSLHVGGFGNEQFF
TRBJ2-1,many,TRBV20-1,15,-,TGCAGTGCTAGAGATCCTAGCGACCATGACAATGAGCAGTTCTTC,CSARDPSDHDNEQFF
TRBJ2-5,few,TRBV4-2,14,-,TGTGCCAGCAGCCAGTCATTACGACAAGAGACCCAGTACTTC,CASSQSLRQETQYF
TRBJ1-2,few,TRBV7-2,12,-,TGTGCCAGCAGCTTCCCTAACTATGGCTACACCTTC,CASSFPNYGYTF
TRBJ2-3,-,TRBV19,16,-,TGTGCCAGTAGTGTTTCCACTGGAGCGAGCACAGATACGCAGTATTTT,CASSVSTGASTDTQYF
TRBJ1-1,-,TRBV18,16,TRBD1,TGTGCCAGCTCACCACTAGTTCAGGGGGCAGGAACTGAAGCTTTCTTT,CASSPLVQGAGTEAFF
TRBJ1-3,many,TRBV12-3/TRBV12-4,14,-,TGTGCCAGCAGAGAAGGGGGCTCTGGAAACACCATATATTTT,CASREGGSGNTIYF
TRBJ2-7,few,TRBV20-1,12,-,TGCAGTGCCACTCACAGCCGAATGGAGCAGTACTTC,CSATHSRMEQYF
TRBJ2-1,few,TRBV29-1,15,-,TGCAGCGCCGTGGGACAACCGAGCTCCTACAATGAGCAGTTCTTC,CSAVGQPSSYNEQFF
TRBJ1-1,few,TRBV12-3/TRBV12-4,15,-,TGTGCCAGCAGAGATAGACCGAGTACTTCGAGGGGGGCTTTCTTT,CASRDRPSTSRGAFF
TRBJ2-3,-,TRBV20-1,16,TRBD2,TGCAGTGCTAGAGGGCGACTAGCGGGGCCCACAGATACGCAGTATTTT,CSARGRLAGPTDTQYF
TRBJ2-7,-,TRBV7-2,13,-,TGTGCCAGCAGCTTGCAGAGCAACTACGAGCAGTACTTC,CASSLQSNYEQYF
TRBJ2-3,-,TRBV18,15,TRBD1,TGTGCCAGCTCACTAAGACAGGGGCCCACAGATACGCAGTATTTT,CASSLRQGPTDTQYF
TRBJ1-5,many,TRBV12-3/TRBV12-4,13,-,TGTGCCAGCACCCGGGGGGGGTTTCAGCCCCAGCATTTT,CASTRGGFQPQHF
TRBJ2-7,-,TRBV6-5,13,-,TGTGCCAGCAACAGCCGGGTTACCTACGAGCAGTACTTC,CASNSRVTYEQYF
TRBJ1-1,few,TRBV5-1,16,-,TGCGCCAGCAGCCGACGGACAGAATTCATGAACACTGAAGCTTTCTTT,CASSRRTEFMNTEAFF
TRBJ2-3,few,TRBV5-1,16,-,TGCGCCAGCAGCCTCCCCCGGCTTGGGGGGACAGATACGCAGTATTTT,CASSLPRLGGTDTQYF
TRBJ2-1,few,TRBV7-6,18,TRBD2,TGTGCCAGCAGCGACCCCAGGGCTAGCGGGGGGGTTTACAATGAGCAGTTCTTC,CASSDPRASGGVYNEQFF
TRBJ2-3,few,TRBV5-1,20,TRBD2,TGCGCCAGCAGCTTAATGCCCGGGACTAGCGGGAGAAGGGGCACAGATACGCAGTATTTT,CASSLMPGTSGRRGTDTQYF
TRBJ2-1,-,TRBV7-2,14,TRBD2,TGTGCCAGCAGCTTGGGGACTATCCCCATGAAGCAGTTCTTC,CASSLGTIPMKQFF
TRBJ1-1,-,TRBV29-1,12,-,TGCAGCGTTGGAACCATTGGGACTGAAGCTTTCTTT,CSVGTIGTEAFF
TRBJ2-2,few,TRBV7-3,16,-,TGTGCCAGCACCCTCCTGAAGGGGGGTCACACAGGGGAGCTGTTTTTT,CASTLLKGGHTGELFF
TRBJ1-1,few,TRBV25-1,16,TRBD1,TGTGCCAGCAGTGAAGCCCGGACAGGGTTGAACACTGAAGCTTTCTTT,CASSEARTGLNTEAFF
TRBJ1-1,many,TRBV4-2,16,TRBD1,TGTGCCAGCAGCCTCGGTTTGGGACAGCTGAACACTGAAGCTTTCTTT,CASSLGLGQLNTEAFF
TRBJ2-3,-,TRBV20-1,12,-,TGCAGTGCTAGTTATGGAGCGGATACGCAGTATTTT,CSASYGADTQYF
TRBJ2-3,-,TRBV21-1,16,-,TGTGCCAGCAGCACCGACCCCCCGACCGTGGTTGATACGCAGTATTTT,CASSTDPPTVVDTQYF
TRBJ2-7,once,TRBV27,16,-,TGTGCCAGCCGCGGTGACCTGGGCTCTATCTCCTACGAGCAGTACTTC,CASRGDLGSISYEQYF
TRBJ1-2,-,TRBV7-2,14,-,TGTGCCAGCAGCCCCCGGACAGTTTTATATGGCTACACCTTC,CASSPRTVLYGYTF
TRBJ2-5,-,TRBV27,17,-,TGTGCCAGCAGTTTATCAGGGATCCAGGGTAGGAGGCAGACCCAGTACTTC,CASSLSGIQGRRQTQYF
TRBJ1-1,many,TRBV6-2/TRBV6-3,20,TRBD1,TGTGCCAGCAGTTACCCCTGGACAGGATTTATGGGACCATCGAACACTGAAGCTTTCTTT,CASSYPWTGFMGPSNTEAFF
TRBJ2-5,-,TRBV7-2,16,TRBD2,TGTGCCAGCAGCCCCGGACTAGTACCGTACCAAGAGACCCAGTACTTC,CASSPGLVPYQETQYF
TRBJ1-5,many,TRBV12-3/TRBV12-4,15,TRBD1,TGTGCCAGCAGTTCCCGGGACAGGGATGTGGAGCCCCAGCATTTT,CASSSRDRDVEPQHF
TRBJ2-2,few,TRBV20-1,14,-,TGCAGTGCTAGACAGGGAATAGGGTCCGGGGAGCTGTTTTTT,CSARQGIGSGELFF
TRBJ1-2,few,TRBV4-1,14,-,TGCGCCAGCAGCCAAGTCGACATCACCTATGGCTACACCTTC,CASSQVDITYGYTF
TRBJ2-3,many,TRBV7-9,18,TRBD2,TGTGCCAGCAGCTCACTCCCGCTAGCGGGAGGCCATAAAGATACGCAGTATTTT,CASSSLPLAGGHKDTQYF
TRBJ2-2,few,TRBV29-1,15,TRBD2,TGCAGCGTTGAATCGGCTAGCGGGAGTATCGGGGAGCTGTTTTTT,CSVESASGSIGELFF
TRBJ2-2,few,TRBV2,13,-,TGTGCCAGCAGTGCCACAGGGTTGGGGGAGCTGTTTTTT,CASSATGLGELFF
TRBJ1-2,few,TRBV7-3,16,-,TGTGCCAGCAGCTTAGAAGGGGGTACCGCTAAGGATGGCTACACCTTC,CASSLEGGTAKDGYTF
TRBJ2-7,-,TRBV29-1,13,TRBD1,TGCAGCGTCTCGGACAGGAGAGATACCGAGCAGTACTTC,CSVSDRRDTEQYF
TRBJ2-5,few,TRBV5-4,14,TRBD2,TGTGCCAGCAGTCTTCGACTAGCGGGAGAGACCCAGTACTTC,CASSLRLAGETQYF
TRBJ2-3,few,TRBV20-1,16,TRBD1,TGCAGTGCTAGTAAAGAGACAGGGGATTTCGCAGATACGCAGTATTTT,CSASKETGDFADTQYF
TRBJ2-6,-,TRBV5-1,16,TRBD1,TGCGCCAGCAGCCCACAGGGGCCTAACAGAGGTAGCGTCCTGACTTTC,CASSPQGPNRGSVLTF
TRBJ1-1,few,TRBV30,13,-,TGTGCCTGTTGGGAAAAGGCGGCAGTTGAAGCTTTCTTT,CACWEKAAVEAFF
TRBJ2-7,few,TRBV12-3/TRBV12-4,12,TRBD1,TGTGCCAGCAGGCTGACAGGGTCCGAGCAGTACTTC,CASRLTGSEQYF